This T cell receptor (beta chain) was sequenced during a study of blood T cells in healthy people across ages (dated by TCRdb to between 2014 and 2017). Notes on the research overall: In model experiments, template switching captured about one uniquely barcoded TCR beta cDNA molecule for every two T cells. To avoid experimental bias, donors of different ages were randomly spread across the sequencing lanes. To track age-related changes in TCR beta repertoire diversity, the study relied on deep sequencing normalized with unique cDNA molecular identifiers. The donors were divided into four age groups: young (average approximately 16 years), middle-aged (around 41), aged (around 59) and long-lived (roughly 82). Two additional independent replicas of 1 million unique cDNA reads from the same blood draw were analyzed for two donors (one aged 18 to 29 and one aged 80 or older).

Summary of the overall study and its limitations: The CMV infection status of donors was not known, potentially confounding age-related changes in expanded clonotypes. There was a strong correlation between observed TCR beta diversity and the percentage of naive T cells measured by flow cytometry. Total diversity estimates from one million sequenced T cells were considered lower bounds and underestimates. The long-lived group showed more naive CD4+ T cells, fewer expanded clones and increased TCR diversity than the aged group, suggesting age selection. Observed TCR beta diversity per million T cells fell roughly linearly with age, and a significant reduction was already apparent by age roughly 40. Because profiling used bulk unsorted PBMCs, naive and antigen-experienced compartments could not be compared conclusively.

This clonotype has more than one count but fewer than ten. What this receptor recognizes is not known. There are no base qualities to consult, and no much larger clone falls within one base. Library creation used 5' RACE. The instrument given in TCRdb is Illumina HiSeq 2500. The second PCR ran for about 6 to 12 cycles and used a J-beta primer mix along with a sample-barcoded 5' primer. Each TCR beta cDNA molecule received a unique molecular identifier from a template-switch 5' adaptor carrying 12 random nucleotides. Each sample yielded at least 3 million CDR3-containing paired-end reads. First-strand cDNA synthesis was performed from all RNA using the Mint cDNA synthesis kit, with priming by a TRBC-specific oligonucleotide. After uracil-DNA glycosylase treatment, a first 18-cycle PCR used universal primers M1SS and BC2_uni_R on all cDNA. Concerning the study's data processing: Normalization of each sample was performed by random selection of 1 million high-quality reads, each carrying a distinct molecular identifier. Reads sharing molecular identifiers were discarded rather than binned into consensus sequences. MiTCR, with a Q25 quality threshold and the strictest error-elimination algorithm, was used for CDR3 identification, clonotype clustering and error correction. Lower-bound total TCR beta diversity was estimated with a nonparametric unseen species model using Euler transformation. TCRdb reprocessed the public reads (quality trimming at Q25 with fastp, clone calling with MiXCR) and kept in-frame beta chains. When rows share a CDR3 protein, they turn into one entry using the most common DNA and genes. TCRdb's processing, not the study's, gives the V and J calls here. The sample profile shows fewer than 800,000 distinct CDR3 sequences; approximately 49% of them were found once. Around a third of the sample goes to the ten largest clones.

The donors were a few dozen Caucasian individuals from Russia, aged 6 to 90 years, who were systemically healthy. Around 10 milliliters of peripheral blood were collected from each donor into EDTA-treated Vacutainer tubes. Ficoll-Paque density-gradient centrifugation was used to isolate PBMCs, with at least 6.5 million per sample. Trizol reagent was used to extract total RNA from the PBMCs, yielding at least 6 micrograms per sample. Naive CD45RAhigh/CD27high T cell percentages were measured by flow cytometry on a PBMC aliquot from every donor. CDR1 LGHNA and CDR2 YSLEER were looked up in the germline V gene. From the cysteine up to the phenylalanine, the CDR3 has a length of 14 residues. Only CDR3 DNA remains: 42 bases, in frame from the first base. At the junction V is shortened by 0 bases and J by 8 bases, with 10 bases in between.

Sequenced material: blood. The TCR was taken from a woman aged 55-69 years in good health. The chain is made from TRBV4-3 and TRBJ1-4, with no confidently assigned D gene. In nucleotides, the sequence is TGCGCCAGCAGCCAAGATCAGGAGAGGGAAAAACTGTTTTTT. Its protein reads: CASSQDQEREKLFF.